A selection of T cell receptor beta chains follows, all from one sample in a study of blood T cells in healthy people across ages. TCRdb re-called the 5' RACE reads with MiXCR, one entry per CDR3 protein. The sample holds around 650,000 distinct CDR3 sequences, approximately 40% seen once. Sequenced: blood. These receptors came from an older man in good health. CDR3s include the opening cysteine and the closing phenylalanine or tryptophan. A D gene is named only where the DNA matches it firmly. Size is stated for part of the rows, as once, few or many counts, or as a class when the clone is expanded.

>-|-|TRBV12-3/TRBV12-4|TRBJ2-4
CASSPGRDWDKEQYF
TGTGCCAGCAGCCCCGGCCGGGACTGGGACAAGGAGCAGTACTTC
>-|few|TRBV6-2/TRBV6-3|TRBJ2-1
CASSLRVAEQFF
TGTGCCAGCAGTTTAAGGGTTGCTGAGCAGTTCTTC
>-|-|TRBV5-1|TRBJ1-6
CASSLVTGNSPLHF
TGCGCCAGCAGCTTGGTAACAGGAAATTCACCCCTCCACTTT
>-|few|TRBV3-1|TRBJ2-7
CASSLDRQYEQYF
TGTGCCAGCAGCCTCGACAGGCAATACGAGCAGTACTTC
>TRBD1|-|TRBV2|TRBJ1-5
CASSETGLGQPQHF
TGTGCCAGCTCAGAGACAGGGTTGGGTCAGCCCCAGCATTTT
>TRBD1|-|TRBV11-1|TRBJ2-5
CASSLVKQGAGETQYF
TGTGCCAGCAGCTTAGTAAAACAGGGGGCTGGAGAGACCCAGTACTTC
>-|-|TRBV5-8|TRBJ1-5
CASSSEVQGGFNQPQHF
TGTGCCAGCAGCTCGGAGGTACAGGGAGGGTTCAATCAGCCCCAGCATTTT
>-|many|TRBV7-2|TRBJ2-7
CASSLRVDYEQYF
TGTGCCAGCAGCTTAAGAGTAGACTACGAGCAGTACTTC
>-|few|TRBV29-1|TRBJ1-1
CSAGHLNTEAFF
TGCAGCGCGGGACACTTGAACACTGAAGCTTTCTTT
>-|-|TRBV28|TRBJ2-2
CASRGSSNTGELFF
TGTGCCAGCAGGGGGAGCTCGAACACCGGGGAGCTGTTTTTT
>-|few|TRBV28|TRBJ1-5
CASSLSGLPPRQPQHF
TGTGCCAGCAGTTTATCCGGGTTGCCTCCCCGTCAGCCCCAGCATTTT
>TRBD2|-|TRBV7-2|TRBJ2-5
CASSFSSGMGTNEQYF
TGTGCCAGCAGCTTCAGTAGCGGGATGGGTACCAATGAGCAGTACTTC
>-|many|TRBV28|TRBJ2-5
CASSNNRPQETQYF
TGTGCCAGCAGTAATAACAGGCCACAAGAGACCCAGTACTTC
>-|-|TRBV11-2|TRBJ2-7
CASSLAQLSYEQYF
TGTGCCAGCAGCTTAGCGCAGTTGAGCTACGAGCAGTACTTC
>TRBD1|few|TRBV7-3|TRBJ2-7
CASSLDRGATYEQYF
TGTGCCAGCAGCCTCGACAGGGGCGCAACCTACGAGCAGTACTTC
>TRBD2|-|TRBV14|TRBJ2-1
CASSRGLAGGPGEQFF
TGTGCCAGCAGCCGCGGACTAGCGGGGGGGCCTGGTGAGCAGTTCTTC
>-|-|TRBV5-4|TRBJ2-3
CGSSFGGTSTDTQYF
TGTGGCAGCAGCTTTGGCGGAACAAGCACAGATACGCAGTATTTT
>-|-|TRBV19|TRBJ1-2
CASIEGGTGAQGYTF
TGTGCCAGTATTGAAGGGGGGACCGGAGCGCAAGGCTACACCTTC
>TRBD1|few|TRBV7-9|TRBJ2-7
CASSFQGASYEQYF
TGTGCCAGCAGCTTTCAGGGGGCATCCTACGAGCAGTACTTC